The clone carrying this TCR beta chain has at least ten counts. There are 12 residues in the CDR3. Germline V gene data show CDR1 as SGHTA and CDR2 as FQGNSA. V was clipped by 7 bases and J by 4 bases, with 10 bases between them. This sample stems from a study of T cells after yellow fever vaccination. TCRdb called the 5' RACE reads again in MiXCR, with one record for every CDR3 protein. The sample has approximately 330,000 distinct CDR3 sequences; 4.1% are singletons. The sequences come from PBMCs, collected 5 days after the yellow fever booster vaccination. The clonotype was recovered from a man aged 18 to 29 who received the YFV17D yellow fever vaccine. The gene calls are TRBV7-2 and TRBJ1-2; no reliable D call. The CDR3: CASTPLLYGYTF. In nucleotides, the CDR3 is TGTGCCAGCACCCCTTTGCTCTATGGCTACACCTTC. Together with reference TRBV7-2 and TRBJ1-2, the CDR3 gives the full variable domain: GAGVSQSPSNKVTEKGKDVELRCDPISGHTALYWYRQSLGQGLEFLIYFQGNSAPDKSGLPSDRFSAERTGGSVSTLTIQRTQQEDSAVYLCASTPLLYGYTFGSGTRLTVV.